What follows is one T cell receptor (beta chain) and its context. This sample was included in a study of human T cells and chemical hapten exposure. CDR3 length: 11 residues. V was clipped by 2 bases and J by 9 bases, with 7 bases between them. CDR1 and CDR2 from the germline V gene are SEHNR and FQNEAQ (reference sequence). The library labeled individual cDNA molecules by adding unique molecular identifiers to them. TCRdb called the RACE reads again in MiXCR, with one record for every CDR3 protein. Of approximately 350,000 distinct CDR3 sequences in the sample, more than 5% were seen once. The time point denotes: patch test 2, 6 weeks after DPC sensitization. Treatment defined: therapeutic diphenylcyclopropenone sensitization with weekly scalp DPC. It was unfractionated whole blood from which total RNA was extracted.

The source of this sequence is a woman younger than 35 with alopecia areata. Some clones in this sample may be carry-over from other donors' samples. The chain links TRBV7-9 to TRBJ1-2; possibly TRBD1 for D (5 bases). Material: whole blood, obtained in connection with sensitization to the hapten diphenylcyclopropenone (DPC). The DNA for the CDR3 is TGTGCCAGCAGCTTAAAGGGGCGCTACACCTTC. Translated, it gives CASSLKGRYTF.